This TCR beta chain is drawn from a study of blood T cell repertoires in COVID-19. Overall study context: The origin of the acute and convalescent COVID-19 samples was the United States, Italy and Spain. Sources were T cells, B-cell-depleted T cells, or PBMCs; the material itself was cDNA or gDNA.

Original processing notes: Reference gene primer amplification in the assay estimated nucleated cell counts. The repertoire was sequenced with immunoSEQ multiplex PCR; TCRdb's copy has only in-frame clones and lacks some. V and J calls and clone size are copied from that table; D and trimming were computed from the DNA. The data contain about 200,000 clones, about 88% of them singletons. The ends were cut back, 1 base at V and 0 bases at J, with 16 bases in the middle. Germline CDR1 is SGHDT and CDR2 is YYEEEE. There are 17 residues in the CDR3. The chain joins TRBV5-6 to TRBJ1-2; a weak D match, TRBD1 (5 bases). The TCR comes from a man between 18 and 29 years old with active or convalescent COVID-19. Sequencing input: peripheral blood. The CDR3 spells CASSLPQGRKANYGYTF. For the CDR3, the DNA is TGTGCCAGCAGCTTGCCCCAGGGTCGGAAAGCTAACTATGGCTACACCTTC.